The 2 T cell receptor beta chains reported below all come from one sample, sequenced in a study of T and B cells in COVID-19 patients. TRB rearrangements were amplified by multiplex PCR with BIOMED2 TRB-A/B primers. Each CDR3 protein is one row after TCRdb ran MiXCR on the multiplex PCR reads. Of 13,000 or so distinct CDR3 sequences listed, roughly 27% are singletons. From blood, about 250-550 ng of genomic DNA served as TRB template. Specimen: blood. All receptors come from a human donor who had recovered from COVID-19.

This clonotype appeared a few times. This chain joins TRBV20-1 and TRBJ2-1, with 7 bases that match TRBD1. The CDR3 is 18 amino acids. J gave up 4 bases and V 2 bases, and 17 bases lay outside the gene matches. Germline V CDR1 and CDR2: DFQATT, SNEGSKA (reference sequence). CDR3 amino acids: CSARQQGSTIRVYNEQFF. DNA for the CDR3: TGCAGTGCTAGACAACAGGGGAGTACAATTAGGGTTTACAATGAGCAGTTCTTC.

By its share, this clonotype is medium-sized. The gene calls are TRBV15 and TRBJ2-2; D perhaps matches TRBD2 (6 bases). Trimming cost V 8 bases and J 1 base, with 11 bases left between them. The germline V gene has CDR1 LNHNV and CDR2 YYDKDF (reference sequence). CDR3 length: 14 residues. CDR3 sequence (DNA): TGTGCCACCGGGCCGGAGGGGAACACCGGGGAGCTGTTTTTT. Translation gives CATGPEGNTGELFF.